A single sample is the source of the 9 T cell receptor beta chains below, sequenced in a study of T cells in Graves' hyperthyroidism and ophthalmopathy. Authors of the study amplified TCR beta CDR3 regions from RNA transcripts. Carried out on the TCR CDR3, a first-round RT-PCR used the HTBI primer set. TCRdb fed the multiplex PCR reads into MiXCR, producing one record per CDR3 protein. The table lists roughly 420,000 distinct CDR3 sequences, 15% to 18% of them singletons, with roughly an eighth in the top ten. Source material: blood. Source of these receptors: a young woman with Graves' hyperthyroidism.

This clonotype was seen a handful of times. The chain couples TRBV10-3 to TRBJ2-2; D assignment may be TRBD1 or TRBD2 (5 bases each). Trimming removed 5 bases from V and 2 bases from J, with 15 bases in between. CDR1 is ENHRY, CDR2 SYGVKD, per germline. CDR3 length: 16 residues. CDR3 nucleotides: TGTGCCATCAGTAAAGGTCGGGACGTTAACACCGGGGAGCTGTTTTTT. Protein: CAISKGRDVNTGELFF.

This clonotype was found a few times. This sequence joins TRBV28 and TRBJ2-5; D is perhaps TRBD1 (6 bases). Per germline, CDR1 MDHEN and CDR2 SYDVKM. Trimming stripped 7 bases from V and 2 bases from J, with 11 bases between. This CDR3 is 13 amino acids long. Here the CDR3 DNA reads TGTGCCAGCAAGCTCAGGGGTCAAGAGACCCAGTACTTC. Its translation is CASKLRGQETQYF.

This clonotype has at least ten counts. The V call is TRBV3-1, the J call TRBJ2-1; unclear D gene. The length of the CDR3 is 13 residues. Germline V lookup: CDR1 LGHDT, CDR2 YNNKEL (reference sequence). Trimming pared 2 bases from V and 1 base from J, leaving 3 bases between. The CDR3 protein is CASSQSSYNEQFF. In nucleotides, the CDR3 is TGTGCCAGCAGCCAATCGTCCTACAATGAGCAGTTCTTC.

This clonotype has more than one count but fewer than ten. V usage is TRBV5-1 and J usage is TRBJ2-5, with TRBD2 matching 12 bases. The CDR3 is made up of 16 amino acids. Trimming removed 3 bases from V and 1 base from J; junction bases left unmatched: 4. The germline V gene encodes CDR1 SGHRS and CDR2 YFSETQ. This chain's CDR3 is CASSSGLAGTQETQYF. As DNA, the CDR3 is TGCGCCAGCAGCTCCGGACTAGCGGGGACCCAAGAGACCCAGTACTTC.

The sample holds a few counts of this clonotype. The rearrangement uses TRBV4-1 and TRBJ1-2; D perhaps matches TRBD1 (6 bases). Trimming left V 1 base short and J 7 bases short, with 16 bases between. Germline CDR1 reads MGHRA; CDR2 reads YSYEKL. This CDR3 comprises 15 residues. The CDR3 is CASSQAFTGIGGYTF. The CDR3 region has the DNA TGCGCCAGCAGCCAAGCCTTTACAGGGATCGGTGGCTACACCTTC.

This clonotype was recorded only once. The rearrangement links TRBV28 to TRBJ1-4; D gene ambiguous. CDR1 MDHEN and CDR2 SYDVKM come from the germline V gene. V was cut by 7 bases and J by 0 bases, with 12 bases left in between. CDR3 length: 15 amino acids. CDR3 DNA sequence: TGTGCCAGCACCGAGGGCGGGGCAACTAATGAAAAACTGTTTTTT. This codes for CASTEGGATNEKLFF. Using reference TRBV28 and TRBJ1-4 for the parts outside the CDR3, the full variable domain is DVKVTQSSRYLVKRTGEKVFLECVQDMDHENMFWYRQDPGLGLRLIYFSYDVKMKEKGDIPEGYSVSREKKERFSLILESASTNQTSMYLCASTEGGATNEKLFFGSGTQLSVL.

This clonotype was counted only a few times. The CDR3 nucleotides are TGCGCCAGCAGCCAAGAAGGGGCCGCGGGTGGGCAGTTCTTC. Translated: CASSQEGAAGGQFF. This chain joins TRBV4-3 and TRBJ2-1; TRBD1 or TRBD2 may be the D gene (5 bases each). The V gene's germline CDR1 is LGHNA and CDR2 YSLEER. V gave up 0 bases and J gave up 12 bases, with 15 bases separating them. The CDR3 consists of 14 residues.

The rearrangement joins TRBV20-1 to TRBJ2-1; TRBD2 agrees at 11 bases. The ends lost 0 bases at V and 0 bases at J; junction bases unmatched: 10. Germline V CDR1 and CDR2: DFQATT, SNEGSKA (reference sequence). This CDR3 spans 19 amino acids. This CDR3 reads CSARDWLAGGVISYNEQFF. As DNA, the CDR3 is TGCAGTGCTAGAGATTGGCTAGCGGGGGGTGTTATCTCCTACAATGAGCAGTTCTTC.

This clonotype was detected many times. The CDR3 spells CASTRGRLESGYTF. In DNA form, the CDR3 reads TGTGCCAGCACTCGAGGAAGGTTAGAATCGGGCTACACCTTC. V and J are TRBV2 and TRBJ1-2; D remains ambiguous. Germline values: CDR1 SNHLY, CDR2 FYNNEI. This CDR3 contains 14 residues. Trimming took off 7 bases at V and 8 bases at J, with 20 bases between the two ends. Full variable domain (remainder filled in from reference TRBV2 and TRBJ1-2): EPEVTQTPSHQVTQMGQEVILRCVPISNHLYFYWYRQILGQKVEFLVSFYNNEISEKSEIFDDQFSVERPDGSNFTLKIRSTKLEDSAMYFCASTRGRLESGYTFGSGTRLTVV.